This T cell receptor beta chain was sequenced for a study of blood T cell repertoires in COVID-19. Study background: Samples representing acute and convalescent COVID-19 were sourced from the United States, Italy and Spain.

Assay: immunoSEQ multiplex PCR; the TCRdb copy retains only in-frame clones and omits some. This sample has hundreds of thousands of clones, with 87% found just once. Participants came from fewer than 25 US areas, aged roughly 18 to 95 years. Sequencing was carried out using PBMCs or T cells enriched from blood (not recorded which). The sequence was obtained from a woman between 18 and 29 years old who had recovered from COVID-19.

The CDR3 sequence: CASSKKGLASNGYTF. The CDR3 nucleotides are TGTGCCAGCAGCAAAAAGGGGTTGGCGAGTAATGGCTACACCTTC. The V call is TRBV6-6, the J call TRBJ1-2; possible D gene TRBD1, 5 bases. The CDR3 contains 15 residues. The germline CDR1 and CDR2 sequences are MNHNY and SVGAGI (reference sequence). V shed 6 bases and J shed 6 bases, with 20 bases lying between them.